This T cell receptor (beta chain) was sequenced in a study of molecular identifiers for immune sequencing clone quantification. The overall study: Replicates partitioned RNA from roughly 21,000 or 96,000 naive CD8 cells into five parts, sequencing four.

General study findings and limits: In CMV-specific effectors, clones above 20 copies held over 98% of molecules; naive, under 1%.

For bulk TCR libraries, previously described methods and listed TCR primers were used. TCRdb fed the PCR reads into MiXCR, producing one record per CDR3 protein. The sample yields over 600,000 distinct CDR3 sequences, 20% seen once. This clonotype was recorded at least ten times. Its antigen is unknown. The receptor's source is a human donor in good health. Some libraries in this study had Jurkat cell RNA spiked in. The sample comprised naive CD8+ T cells from blood, with Jurkat cell RNA spiked in. As for subset: FACS-sorted CD8+CD4-CCR7+CD45RA+ naive T cells.

For the CDR3, the DNA is TGTGCCAGCACCTTACGGCATGAAAAACTGTTTTTT. It yields the protein CASTLRHEKLFF. This chain connects TRBV6-6 to TRBJ1-4; no definite D call. The germline V gene has CDR1 MNHNY and CDR2 SVGAGI (reference sequence). This CDR3 contains 12 residues. V was shortened by 7 bases and J by 6 bases, with 9 bases between the two germline ends.